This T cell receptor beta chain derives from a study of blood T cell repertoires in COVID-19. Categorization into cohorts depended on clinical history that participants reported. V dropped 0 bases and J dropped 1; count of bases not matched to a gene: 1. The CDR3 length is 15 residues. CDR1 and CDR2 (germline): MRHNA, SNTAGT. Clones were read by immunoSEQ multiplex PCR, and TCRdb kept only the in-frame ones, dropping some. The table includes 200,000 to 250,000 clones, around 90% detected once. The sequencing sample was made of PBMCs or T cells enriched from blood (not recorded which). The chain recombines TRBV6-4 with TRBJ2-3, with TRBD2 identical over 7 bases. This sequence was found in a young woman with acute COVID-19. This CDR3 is CASSDSGGGTDTQYF. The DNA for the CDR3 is TGTGCCAGCAGTGACTCGGGAGGGGGCACAGATACGCAGTATTTT.